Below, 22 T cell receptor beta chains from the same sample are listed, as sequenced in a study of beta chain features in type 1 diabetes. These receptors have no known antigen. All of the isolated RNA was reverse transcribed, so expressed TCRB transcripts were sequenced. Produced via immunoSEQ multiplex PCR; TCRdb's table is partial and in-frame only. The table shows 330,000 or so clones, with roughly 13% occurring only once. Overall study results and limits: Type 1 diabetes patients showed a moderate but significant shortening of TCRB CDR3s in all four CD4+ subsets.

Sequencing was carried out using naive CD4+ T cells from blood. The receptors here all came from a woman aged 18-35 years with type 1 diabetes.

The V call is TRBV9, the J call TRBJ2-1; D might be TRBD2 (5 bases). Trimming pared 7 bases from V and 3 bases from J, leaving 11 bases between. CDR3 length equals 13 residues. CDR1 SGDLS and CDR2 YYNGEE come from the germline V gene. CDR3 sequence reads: CASSGFNYNEQFF. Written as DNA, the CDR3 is TGTGCCAGCTCGGGGTTCAACTACAATGAGCAGTTCTTC.

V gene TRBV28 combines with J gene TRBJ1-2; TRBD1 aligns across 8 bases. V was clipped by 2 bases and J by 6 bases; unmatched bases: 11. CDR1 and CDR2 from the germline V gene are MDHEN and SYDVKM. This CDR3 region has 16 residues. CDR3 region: CASSLRRGRGPDGYTF. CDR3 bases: TGTGCCAGCAGTTTACGGCGGGGCAGGGGGCCTGATGGCTACACCTTC.

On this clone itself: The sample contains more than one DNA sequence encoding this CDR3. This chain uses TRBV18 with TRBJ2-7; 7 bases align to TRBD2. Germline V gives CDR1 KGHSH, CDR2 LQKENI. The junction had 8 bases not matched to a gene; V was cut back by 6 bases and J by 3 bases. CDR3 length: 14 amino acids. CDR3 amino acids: CASSPGLADYEQYF. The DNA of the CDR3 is TGTGCCAGCTCCCCGGGGCTAGCGGACTACGAGCAGTACTTC.

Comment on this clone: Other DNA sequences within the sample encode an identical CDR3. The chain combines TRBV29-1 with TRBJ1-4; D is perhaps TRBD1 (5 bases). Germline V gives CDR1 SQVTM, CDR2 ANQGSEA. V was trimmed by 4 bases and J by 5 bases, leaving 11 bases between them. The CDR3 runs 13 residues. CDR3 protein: CSVAGRLNEKLFF. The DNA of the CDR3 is TGCAGCGTTGCAGGGCGGCTGAATGAAAAACTGTTTTTT.

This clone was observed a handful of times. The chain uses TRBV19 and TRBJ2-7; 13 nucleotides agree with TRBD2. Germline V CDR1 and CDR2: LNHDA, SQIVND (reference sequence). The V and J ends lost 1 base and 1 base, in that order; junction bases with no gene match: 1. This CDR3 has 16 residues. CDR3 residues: CASSIGTSGSSYEQYF. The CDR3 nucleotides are TGTGCCAGTAGTATAGGGACTAGCGGGAGTTCCTACGAGCAGTACTTC. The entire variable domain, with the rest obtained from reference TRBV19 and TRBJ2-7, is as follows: DGGITQSPKYLFRKEGQNVTLSCEQNLNHDAMYWYRQDPGQGLRLIYYSQIVNDFQKGDIAEGYSVSREKKESFPLTVTSAQKNPTAFYLCASSIGTSGSSYEQYFGPGTRLTVT.

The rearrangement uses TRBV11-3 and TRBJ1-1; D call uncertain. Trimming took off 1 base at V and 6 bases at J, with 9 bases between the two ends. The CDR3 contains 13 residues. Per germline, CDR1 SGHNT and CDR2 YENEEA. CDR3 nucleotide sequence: TGTGCCAGCAGCTTAGTACATCTCTCTGAAGCTTTCTTT. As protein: CASSLVHLSEAFF.

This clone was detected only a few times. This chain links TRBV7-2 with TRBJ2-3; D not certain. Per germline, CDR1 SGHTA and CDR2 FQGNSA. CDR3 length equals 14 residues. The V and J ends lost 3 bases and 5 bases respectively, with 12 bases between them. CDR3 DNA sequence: TGTGCCAGCAGCTTGACCGGCACGGGAGATACGCAGTATTTT. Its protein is CASSLTGTGDTQYF.

The DNA for the CDR3 is TGTGCCAGCAGAAGCCGGACAGTCAGTTATGAGCAGTTCTTC. Its translation is CASRSRTVSYEQFF. The chain uses TRBV13 and TRBJ2-1; TRBD1 is a possible D gene (6 bases). V was clipped by 6 bases and J by 8 bases, with 17 bases between them. Per germline, CDR1 PRHDT and CDR2 FYEKMQ (reference sequence). This CDR3 has 14 residues.

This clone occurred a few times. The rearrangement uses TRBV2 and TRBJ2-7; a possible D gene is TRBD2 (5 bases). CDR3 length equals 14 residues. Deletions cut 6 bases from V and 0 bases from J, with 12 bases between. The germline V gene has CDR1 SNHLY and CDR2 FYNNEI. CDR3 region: CASRLETPSYEQYF. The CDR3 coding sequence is TGTGCCAGCAGACTAGAGACACCCTCCTACGAGCAGTACTTC.

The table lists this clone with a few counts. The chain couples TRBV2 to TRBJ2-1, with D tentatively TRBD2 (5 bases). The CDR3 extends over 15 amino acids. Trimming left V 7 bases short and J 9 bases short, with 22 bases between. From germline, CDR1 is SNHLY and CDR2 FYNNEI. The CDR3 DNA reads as TGTGCCAGCACCGTCCAACTCGGGGTGTTAGGTGAGCAGTTCTTC. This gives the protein CASTVQLGVLGEQFF. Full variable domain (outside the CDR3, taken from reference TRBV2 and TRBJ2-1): EPEVTQTPSHQVTQMGQEVILRCVPISNHLYFYWYRQILGQKVEFLVSFYNNEISEKSEIFDDQFSVERPDGSNFTLKIRSTKLEDSAMYFCASTVQLGVLGEQFFGPGTRLTVL.

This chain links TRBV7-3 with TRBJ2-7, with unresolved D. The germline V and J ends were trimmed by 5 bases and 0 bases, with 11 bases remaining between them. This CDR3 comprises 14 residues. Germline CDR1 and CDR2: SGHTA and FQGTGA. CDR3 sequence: CASSPQPSSYEQYF. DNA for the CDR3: TGTGCCAGCAGCCCCCAACCTAGCTCCTACGAGCAGTACTTC.

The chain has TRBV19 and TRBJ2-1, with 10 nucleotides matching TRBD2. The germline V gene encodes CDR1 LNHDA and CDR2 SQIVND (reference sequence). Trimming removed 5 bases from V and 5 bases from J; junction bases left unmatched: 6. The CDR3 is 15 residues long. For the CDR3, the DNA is TGTGCCAGTAGTGAGAGGACTAGCGGTAACAATGAGCAGTTCTTC. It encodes CASSERTSGNNEQFF.

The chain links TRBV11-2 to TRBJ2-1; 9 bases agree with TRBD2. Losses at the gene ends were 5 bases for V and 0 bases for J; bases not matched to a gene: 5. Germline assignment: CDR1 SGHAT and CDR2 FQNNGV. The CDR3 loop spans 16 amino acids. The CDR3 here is CASSPLSGSSYNEQFF. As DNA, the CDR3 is TGTGCCAGCAGCCCCCTTAGCGGGAGCTCCTACAATGAGCAGTTCTTC.

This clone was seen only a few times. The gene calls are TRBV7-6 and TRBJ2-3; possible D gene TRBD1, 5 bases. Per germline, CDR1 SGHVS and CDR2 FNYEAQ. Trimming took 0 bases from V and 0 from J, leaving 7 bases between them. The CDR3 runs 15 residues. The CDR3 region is CASSLAGASTDTQYF. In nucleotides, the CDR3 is TGTGCCAGCAGCTTAGCAGGGGCGAGCACAGATACGCAGTATTTT.

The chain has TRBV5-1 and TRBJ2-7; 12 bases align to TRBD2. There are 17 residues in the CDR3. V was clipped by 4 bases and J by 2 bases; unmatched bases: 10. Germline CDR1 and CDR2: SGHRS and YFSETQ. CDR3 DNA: TGCGCCAGCAGCCGTGGTCGGACTAGCGGGAAAGCCTACGAGCAGTACTTC. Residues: CASSRGRTSGKAYEQYF.

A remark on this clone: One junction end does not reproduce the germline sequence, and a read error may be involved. The CDR3 DNA reads TGTGCCAGCTCACCTCAATTGGGGACAGGGGTTTTC. It specifies CASSPQLGTGVF. This rearrangement joins TRBV18 to TRBJ2-7; 10 bases fit TRBD1. In germline, CDR1 is KGHSH, CDR2 LQKENI. The CDR3 has 12 amino acids.

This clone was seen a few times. CDR3 nucleotides: TGTGCCAGCACCCCGACAGGTGGGAACACTGAAGCTTTCTTT. This gives the protein CASTPTGGNTEAFF. This chain uses TRBV6-5 with TRBJ1-1, with D tentatively TRBD1 (6 bases). CDR1 is MNHEY and CDR2 is SVGAGI in the germline V gene. V was shortened by 7 bases and J by 1 base, with 13 bases between the two germline ends. CDR3 length: 14 residues.

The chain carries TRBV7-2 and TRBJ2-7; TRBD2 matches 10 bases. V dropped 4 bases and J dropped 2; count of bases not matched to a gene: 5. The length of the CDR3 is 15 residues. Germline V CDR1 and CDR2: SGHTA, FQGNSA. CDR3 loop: CASSSERGGTYEQYF. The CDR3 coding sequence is TGTGCCAGCAGCTCCGAGCGGGGGGGGACCTACGAGCAGTACTTC.

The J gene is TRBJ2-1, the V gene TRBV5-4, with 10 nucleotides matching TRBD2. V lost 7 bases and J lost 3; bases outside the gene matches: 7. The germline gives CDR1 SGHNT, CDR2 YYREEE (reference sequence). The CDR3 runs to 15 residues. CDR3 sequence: CASGGSGGVYNEQFF. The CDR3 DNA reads TGTGCCAGCGGAGGAAGCGGGGGGGTCTACAATGAGCAGTTCTTC.

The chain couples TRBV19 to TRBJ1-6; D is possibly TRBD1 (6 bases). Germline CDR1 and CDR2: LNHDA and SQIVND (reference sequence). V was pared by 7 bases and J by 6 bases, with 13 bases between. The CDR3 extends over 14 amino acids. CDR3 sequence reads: CASNQDSGNSPLHF. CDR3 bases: TGTGCCAGTAATCAGGACAGCGGTAATTCACCCCTCCACTTT.

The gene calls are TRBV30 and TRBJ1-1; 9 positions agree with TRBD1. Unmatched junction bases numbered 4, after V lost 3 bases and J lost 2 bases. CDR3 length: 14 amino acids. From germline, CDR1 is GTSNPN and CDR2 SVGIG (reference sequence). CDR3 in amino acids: CAWRGDRVNTEAFF. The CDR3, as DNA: TGTGCCTGGAGGGGGGACAGGGTCAACACTGAAGCTTTCTTT.

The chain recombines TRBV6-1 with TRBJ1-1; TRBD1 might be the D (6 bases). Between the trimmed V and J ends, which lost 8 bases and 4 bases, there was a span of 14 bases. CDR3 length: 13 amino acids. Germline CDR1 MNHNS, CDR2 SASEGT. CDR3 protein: CASAGQGRTEAFF. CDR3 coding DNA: TGTGCCAGCGCAGGGCAGGGGCGCACTGAAGCTTTCTTT.